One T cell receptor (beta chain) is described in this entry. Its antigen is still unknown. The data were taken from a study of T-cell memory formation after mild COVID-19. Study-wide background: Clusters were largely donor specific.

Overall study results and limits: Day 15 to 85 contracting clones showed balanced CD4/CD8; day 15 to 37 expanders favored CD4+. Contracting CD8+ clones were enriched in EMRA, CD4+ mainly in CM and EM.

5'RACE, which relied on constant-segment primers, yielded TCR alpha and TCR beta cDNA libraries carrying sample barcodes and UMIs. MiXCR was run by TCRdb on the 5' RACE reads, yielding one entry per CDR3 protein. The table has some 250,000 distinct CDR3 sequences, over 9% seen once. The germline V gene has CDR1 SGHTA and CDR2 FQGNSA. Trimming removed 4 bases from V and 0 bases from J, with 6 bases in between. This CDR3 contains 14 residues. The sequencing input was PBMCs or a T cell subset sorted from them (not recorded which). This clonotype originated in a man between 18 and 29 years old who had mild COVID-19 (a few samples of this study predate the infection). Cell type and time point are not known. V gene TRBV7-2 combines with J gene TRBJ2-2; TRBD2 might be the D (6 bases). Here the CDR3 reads CASSWDSNTGELFF. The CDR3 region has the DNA TGTGCCAGCAGCTGGGACTCGAACACCGGGGAGCTGTTTTTT.